These 6 T cell receptor beta chains came from one sample sequenced in a study of T cell repertoires in cytomegalovirus infection. Their recognized antigens are unknown. TCRdb analysed the reads with MiXCR anew, one entry per CDR3 protein. Of about 47,000 distinct CDR3 sequences in the sample, roughly 19% were seen once. This specimen consisted of CD8+ T cells from cultured PBMCs, obtained from culture after CMV antigen stimulation. The receptors shown here come from a human donor in good health (CMV status not recorded). Some clones in this sample may be carry-over from other donors' samples.

V usage is TRBV2 and J usage is TRBJ1-6, with 7 positions matching TRBD1. Germline V CDR1 and CDR2: SNHLY, FYNNEI. CDR3 size: 22 residues. J was trimmed by 0 bases and V by 5 bases; bases with no gene match: 22. CDR3 amino acids: CASSWAPDRKQILFSYNSPLHF. In nucleotides, the CDR3 is TGTGCCAGCAGTTGGGCCCCGGACAGGAAACAGATCTTATTCTCCTATAATTCACCCCTCCACTTT.

This clonotype was seen a handful of times. The J gene is TRBJ1-1, the V gene TRBV28; D might be TRBD1 (5 bases). Germline V gives CDR1 MDHEN, CDR2 SYDVKM. The CDR3 loop spans 15 amino acids. Deletions cut 3 bases from V and 8 bases from J, with 19 bases between. The CDR3 DNA is TGTGCCAGCAGTTTGGGCGGGGCGACTTACCGAGAAGCTTTCTTT. Protein sequence: CASSLGGATYREAFF. Complete variable domain (other parts from reference TRBV28 and TRBJ1-1): DVKVTQSSRYLVKRTGEKVFLECVQDMDHENMFWYRQDPGLGLRLIYFSYDVKMKEKGDIPEGYSVSREKKERFSLILESASTNQTSMYLCASSLGGATYREAFFGQGTRLTVV.

The chain has TRBV12-5 and TRBJ2-5, with D possibly being TRBD1 (6 bases). The CDR3 loop spans 15 amino acids. CDR1 and CDR2 from the germline V gene are LGHNT and FRNRAP. Trimming pared 4 bases from V and 5 bases from J, leaving 17 bases between. CDR3 coding DNA: TGTGCTAGTGGTTCGGGACAAACTTGGGGGGAGACCCAGTACTTC. Translation gives CASGSGQTWGETQYF. Combining the CDR3 with reference TRBV12-5 and TRBJ2-5 gives the whole variable domain DARVTQTPRHKVTEMGQEVTMRCQPILGHNTVFWYRQTMMQGLELLAYFRNRAPLDDSGMPKDRFSAEMPDATLATLKIQPSEPRDSAVYFCASGSGQTWGETQYFGPGTRLLVL.

V usage is TRBV4-3 and J usage is TRBJ1-1, with unresolved D. Germline V gives CDR1 LGHNA, CDR2 YSLEER. The CDR3 is made up of 14 amino acids. The V gene lost 0 bases and the J gene lost 1 base, with 6 bases spanning the gap. CDR3 bases: TGCGCCAGCAGCCAAGATCCCAGGAACACTGAAGCTTTCTTT. It yields the protein CASSQDPRNTEAFF.

Only one count was recorded for this clonotype. This may stem from a read error, because a much larger clone lies one nucleotide away. The chain is built from TRBV12-3 or TRBV12-4 and TRBJ2-4; a weak D match, TRBD2 (7 bases). This CDR3 contains 16 residues. Trimming removed 4 bases at V and 0 bases at J, with 13 bases between. The CDR3 loop is CASSSGGEIAKNIQYF. CDR3 nucleotide sequence: TGTGCCAGCAGTTCGGGGGGCGAAATAGCCAAAAACATTCAGTACTTC.

This clonotype was seen a handful of times. The V call is TRBV12-3 or TRBV12-4, the J call TRBJ2-5, with 12 bases aligning to TRBD2. The CDR3 is made up of 16 amino acids. Trimming took 5 bases from V and 4 from J; bases not matched to a gene: 8. CDR3 protein: CASSTGTSGQSETQYF. The CDR3 DNA sequence: TGTGCCAGCAGTACCGGGACTAGCGGGCAATCAGAGACCCAGTACTTC.